This TCR beta chain emerged from a study of CD8 T cells in Susac syndrome. TEMRA cells were FACS-enriched, and CD8+ and CD4+ T cells were isolated negatively. Note on this clonotype: Its target is unknown.

The RNA, about 0.5 to 1 ug, was put through reverse transcription using random hexamers. An immunoSEQ multiplex PCR amplified TCR beta CDR3 over 54 Vbeta and 13 Jbeta. TCRdb passed the immunoSEQ multiplex PCR reads through MiXCR, listing each CDR3 protein once. The top ten hold roughly 0.1% of the sample, which has some 240,000 distinct CDR3 sequences, about 96% seen once. Overall study results and limits: As the study acknowledged, the number of individuals who were part of its TCR sequencing and HLA analysis was relatively small. In Susac syndrome, CD4+ T cell repertoires lacked any clonal expansion.

The V gene lost 4 bases and the J gene lost 5 bases, with 6 bases spanning the gap. The CDR3 is 12 amino acids. Germline assignment: CDR1 MDHEN and CDR2 SYDVKM. The rearrangement links TRBV28 to TRBJ1-5, with no clear D. The sequencing input was CD4+ T cells from PBMCs. The receptor's source is a human donor with Susac syndrome. DNA of the CDR3: TGTGCCAGCAGTTCAGTCGATCAGCCCCAGCATTTT. This encodes CASSSVDQPQHF. The complete variable domain, with remaining parts taken from reference TRBV28 and TRBJ1-5, reads DVKVTQSSRYLVKRTGEKVFLECVQDMDHENMFWYRQDPGLGLRLIYFSYDVKMKEKGDIPEGYSVSREKKERFSLILESASTNQTSMYLCASSSVDQPQHFGDGTRLSIL.